This T cell receptor beta chain was captured by sequencing in a study of T-cell memory formation after mild COVID-19. The overall study: TCR clusters mostly belonged to single donors.

V lost 1 base and J 5 bases, leaving 6 bases between the germline ends. From germline, CDR1 is SEHNR and CDR2 FQNEAQ (reference sequence). CDR3 size: 12 residues. This clonotype has just a few counts. Its antigen remains unidentified. TCRdb passed the 5' RACE reads through MiXCR, listing each CDR3 protein once. The table records around 450,000 distinct CDR3 sequences, around 18% of them present only once. General observations from the study: The main location of contracting CD4+ clones was CM and EM, and that of contracting CD8+ clones was EMRA.

This TCR derives from an adult woman who had mild COVID-19 (a few samples of this study predate the infection). Cell type and time point are not known. The V gene is TRBV7-9, the J gene TRBJ2-7, with D uncertain. The sample comprised PBMCs or a T cell subset sorted from them (not recorded which). The CDR3 sequence: CASSLVYHEQYF. The CDR3 bases are TGTGCCAGCAGCTTAGTCTACCACGAGCAGTACTTC.